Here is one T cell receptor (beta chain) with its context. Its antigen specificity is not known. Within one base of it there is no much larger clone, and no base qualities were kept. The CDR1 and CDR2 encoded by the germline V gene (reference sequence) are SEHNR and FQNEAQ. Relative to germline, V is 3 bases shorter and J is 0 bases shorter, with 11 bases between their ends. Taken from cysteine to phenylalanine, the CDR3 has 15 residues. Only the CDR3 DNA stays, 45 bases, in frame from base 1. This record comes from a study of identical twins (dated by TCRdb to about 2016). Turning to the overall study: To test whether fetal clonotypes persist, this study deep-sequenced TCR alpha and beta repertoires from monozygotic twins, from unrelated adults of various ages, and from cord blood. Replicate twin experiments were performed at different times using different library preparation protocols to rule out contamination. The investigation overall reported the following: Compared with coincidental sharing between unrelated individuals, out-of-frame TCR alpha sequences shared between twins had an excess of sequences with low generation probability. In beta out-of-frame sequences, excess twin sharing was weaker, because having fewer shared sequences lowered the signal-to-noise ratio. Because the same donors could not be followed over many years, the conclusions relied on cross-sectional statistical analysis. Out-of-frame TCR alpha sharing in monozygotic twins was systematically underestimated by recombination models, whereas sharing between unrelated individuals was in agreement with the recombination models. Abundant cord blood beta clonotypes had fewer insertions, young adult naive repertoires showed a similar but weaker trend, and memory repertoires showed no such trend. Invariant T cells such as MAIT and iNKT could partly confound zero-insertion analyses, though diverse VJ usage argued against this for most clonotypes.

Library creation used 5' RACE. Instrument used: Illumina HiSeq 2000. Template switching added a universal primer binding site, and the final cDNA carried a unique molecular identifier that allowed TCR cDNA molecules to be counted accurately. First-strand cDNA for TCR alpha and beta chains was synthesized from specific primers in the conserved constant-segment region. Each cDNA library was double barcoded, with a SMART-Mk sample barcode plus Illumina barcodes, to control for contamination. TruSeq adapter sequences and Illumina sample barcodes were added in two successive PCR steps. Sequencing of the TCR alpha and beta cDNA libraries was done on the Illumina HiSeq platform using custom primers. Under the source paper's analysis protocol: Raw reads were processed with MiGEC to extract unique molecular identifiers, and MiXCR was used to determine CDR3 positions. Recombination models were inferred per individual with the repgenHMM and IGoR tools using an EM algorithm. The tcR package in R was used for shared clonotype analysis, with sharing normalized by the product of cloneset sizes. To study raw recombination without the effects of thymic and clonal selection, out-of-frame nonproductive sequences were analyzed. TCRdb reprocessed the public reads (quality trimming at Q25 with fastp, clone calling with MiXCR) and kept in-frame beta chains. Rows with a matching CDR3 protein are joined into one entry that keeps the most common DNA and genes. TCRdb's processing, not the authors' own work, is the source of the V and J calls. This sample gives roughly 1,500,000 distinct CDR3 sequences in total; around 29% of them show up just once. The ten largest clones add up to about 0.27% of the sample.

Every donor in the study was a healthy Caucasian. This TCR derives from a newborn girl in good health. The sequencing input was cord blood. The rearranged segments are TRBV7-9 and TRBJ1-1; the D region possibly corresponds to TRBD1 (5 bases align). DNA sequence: TGTGCCAGCAGCTTTACCTCGACAGTGAACACTGAAGCTTTCTTT. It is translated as CASSFTSTVNTEAFF.